These 27 T cell receptor beta chains were all obtained from the same sample, sequenced in a study of T cell responses to AZD1222 COVID-19 vaccine. Some clones are missing from TCRdb's copy, which holds only in-frame ones; the method was immunoSEQ multiplex PCR. Among about 68,000 clones listed, about 88% were seen once. The sample was peripheral blood, taken on day 0 of AZD1222 vaccination. All receptors come from an adult in good health.

V gene TRBV29-1 combines with J gene TRBJ2-1, with D perhaps TRBD1 or TRBD2 (5 bases each). Per germline, CDR1 SQVTM and CDR2 ANQGSEA. The CDR3 is 14 residues long. V lost 4 bases and J 6 bases, leaving 16 bases between the germline ends. The CDR3 here is CSVAPGPKTNEQFF. The CDR3 DNA reads TGCAGCGTTGCTCCGGGACCCAAGACCAATGAGCAGTTCTTC.

This clone showed up just once. CDR3 sequence (DNA): TGTGCCAGCAGCTTGAGGGAGGACTATGGCTACACCTTC. It specifies CASSLREDYGYTF. V usage is TRBV11-2 and J usage is TRBJ1-2; D unresolved. The CDR3 runs to 13 residues. From germline, CDR1 is SGHAT and CDR2 FQNNGV. Trimming removed 3 bases from V and 3 bases from J, with 8 bases in between.

The chain joins TRBV4-1 to TRBJ2-5, with D maybe TRBD1 (6 bases). V dropped 1 base and J dropped 5 bases, with 20 bases sitting between them. The CDR3 loop spans 17 amino acids. Germline V gene sequence: CDR1 MGHRA, CDR2 YSYEKL. CDR3 DNA: TGCGCCAGCAGCCAAGCCCCCAGGGGAACCGGTCAGGAGACCCAGTACTTC. Translated, it gives CASSQAPRGTGQETQYF.

V gene TRBV10-3 combines with J gene TRBJ1-5; weak D call: TRBD1 (6 bases). CDR1 and CDR2 from the germline V gene are ENHRY and SYGVKD. The CDR3 runs to 14 residues. Trimming removed 8 bases from V and 0 bases from J, with 11 bases in between. This chain's CDR3 is CAISGVDSNQPQHF. The CDR3 bases are TGTGCCATCTCAGGGGTGGATAGCAATCAGCCCCAGCATTTT.

The chain is built from TRBV29-1 and TRBJ1-3; no definite D call. CDR3 size: 14 residues. The germline gives CDR1 SQVTM, CDR2 ANQGSEA. V was trimmed by 1 base and J by 0 bases, leaving 7 bases between them. This CDR3 reads CSVEVPNSGNTIYF. In DNA form, the CDR3 reads TGCAGCGTTGAAGTGCCTAACTCTGGAAACACCATATATTTT.

This sequence joins TRBV3-1 (or the pseudogene TRBV3-2) and TRBJ2-1; D is undetermined. The V gene's germline CDR1 is LGHDT and CDR2 YNNKEL (reference sequence). V dropped 4 bases and J dropped 3 bases, with 7 bases sitting between them. This CDR3 is 13 amino acids long. The CDR3 spells CASSPTIYNEQFF. The CDR3 DNA is TGTGCCAGCAGCCCGACCATCTACAATGAGCAGTTCTTC.

The gene calls are TRBV5-1 and TRBJ1-4; D gene uncertain. The V gene lost 4 bases and the J gene lost 0 bases, with 7 bases spanning the gap. Germline CDR1 is SGHRS and CDR2 is YFSETQ. The CDR3 has 14 residues. In DNA, the CDR3 is TGCGCCAGCAGCGCGGACTCAACTAATGAAAAACTGTTTTTT. Translation gives CASSADSTNEKLFF.

By sample share, this clone is medium-sized. This chain connects TRBV7-3 to TRBJ1-5; possible D gene TRBD1, 6 bases. Germline CDR1 is SGHTA and CDR2 is FQGTGA. The V gene lost 2 bases and the J gene lost 6 bases, with 17 bases spanning the gap. The CDR3 covers 16 residues. CDR3 in DNA: TGTGCCAGCAGCTTAGGGCCGGGGGCGCAGGGTCAGCCCCAGCATTTT. Protein sequence: CASSLGPGAQGQPQHF.

The table lists this clone with a count of one. The V call is TRBV7-3, the J call TRBJ2-2; unclear D gene. The CDR3 runs to 15 residues. V dropped 0 bases and J dropped 1 base, with 6 bases sitting between them. Germline CDR1 is SGHTA and CDR2 is FQGTGA. As DNA, the CDR3 is TGTGCCAGCAGCTTAACGGCAGGGAACACCGGGGAGCTGTTTTTT. Its translation is CASSLTAGNTGELFF.

The chain employs TRBV7-2 and TRBJ1-3; D not resolved. The CDR3 runs to 15 residues. Germline V CDR1 and CDR2: SGHTA, FQGNSA. V lost 1 base to trimming and J lost 3 bases, with 10 bases between them. In nucleotides, the CDR3 is TGTGCCAGCAGCTTAGTTTGGGGAAGTGGAAACACCATATATTTT. This gives the protein CASSLVWGSGNTIYF.

This sequence joins TRBV6-7 and TRBJ2-3, with D hard to call. TRBV6-7 is classed as an ORF, of uncertain function. V gave up 5 bases and J gave up 0 bases, with 15 bases separating them. The CDR3 totals 16 residues. The CDR3 loop is CASSPPDGRSTDTQYF. CDR3 nucleotide sequence: TGTGCCAGCAGTCCTCCAGACGGTCGGAGCACAGATACGCAGTATTTT.

The chain links TRBV9 to TRBJ2-3; TRBD2 agrees at 13 bases. The CDR3 is 16 residues long. With 3 bases clipped from V and 6 bases from J, the junction kept 7 bases outside the gene matches. In germline, CDR1 is SGDLS, CDR2 YYNGEE. The CDR3: CASSAFGTSGADTQYF. The CDR3 DNA sequence: TGTGCCAGCAGCGCATTCGGGACTAGCGGGGCGGATACGCAGTATTTT.

CDR3 protein: CASSFTGGSTEAFF. Here the CDR3 DNA reads TGCGCCAGCAGCTTCACAGGGGGGAGCACTGAAGCTTTCTTT. J is TRBJ1-1 and V is TRBV5-1, with TRBD1 matching over 8 bases. The germline CDR1 and CDR2 sequences are SGHRS and YFSETQ. V shed 2 bases and J 4 bases; nucleotides not matched to a gene: 4. The CDR3 totals 14 residues. Drawing the rest from reference TRBV5-1 and TRBJ1-1, the complete variable domain is KAGVTQTPRYLIKTRGQQVTLSCSPISGHRSVSWYQQTPGQGLQFLFEYFSETQRNKGNFPGRFSGRQFSNSRSEMNVSTLELGDSALYLCASSFTGGSTEAFFGQGTRLTVV.

The V and J genes are TRBV5-5 and TRBJ2-2; 8 positions match TRBD2. In germline, CDR1 is SGHKS, CDR2 YYEKEE (reference sequence). V dropped 0 bases and J dropped 0; count of bases not matched to a gene: 4. The CDR3 sequence is 17 residues long. This CDR3 reads CASSLGLAGSNTGELFF. CDR3 in DNA: TGTGCCAGCAGCTTGGGGCTAGCGGGTTCGAACACCGGGGAGCTGTTTTTT.

V and J are TRBV28 and TRBJ1-2; 7 bases agree with TRBD1. V was pared by 7 bases and J by 8 bases, with 16 bases of the junction left unmatched. The CDR3 length is 15 residues. Looked up from germline, CDR1 is MDHEN and CDR2 is SYDVKM. The CDR3 protein is CASTPGDREIRGYTF. CDR3 DNA: TGTGCCAGCACCCCCGGCGACAGGGAAATTAGGGGCTACACCTTC.

This chain uses TRBV6-2 or TRBV6-3 with TRBJ1-5, with 8 bases that match TRBD1. The CDR3 is made up of 15 amino acids. V lost 5 bases to trimming and J lost 2 bases; unmatched junction nucleotides: 5. Germline CDR1 MNHEY, CDR2 SVGEGT. CDR3 DNA: TGTGCCAGCAGTACAGGACAGGGAGGCAATCAGCCCCAGCATTTT. It yields the protein CASSTGQGGNQPQHF.

The rearrangement links TRBV28 to TRBJ1-4; no clear D. V lost 2 bases to trimming and J lost 4 bases, with 5 bases between them. Looked up from germline, CDR1 is MDHEN and CDR2 is SYDVKM. The CDR3 consists of 13 residues. The CDR3 region is CASSLGHNEKLFF. The CDR3 DNA reads as TGTGCCAGCAGTTTAGGCCATAATGAAAAACTGTTTTTT.

Turning to this clone: In the same sample, other DNA sequences code for this CDR3. The rearrangement uses TRBV6-4 and TRBJ2-1; 12 bases agree with TRBD2. The CDR3 sequence is 15 residues long. Trimming took 3 bases from V and 4 from J; bases not matched to a gene: 1. Per the germline V gene, CDR1 is MRHNA and CDR2 is SNTAGT. The CDR3 loop is CASSELAGGYNEQFF. The CDR3 DNA is TGTGCCAGCAGTGAGCTAGCGGGAGGGTACAATGAGCAGTTCTTC.

V usage is TRBV9 and J usage is TRBJ1-4, with 7 bases fitting TRBD1. The germline V gene encodes CDR1 SGDLS and CDR2 YYNGEE. The length of the CDR3 is 17 residues. Losses at the gene ends were 3 bases for V and 0 bases for J; bases not matched to a gene: 8. The DNA for the CDR3 is TGTGCCAGCAGCGCAACAGGGGAAGGTTCAACTAATGAAAAACTGTTTTTT. Translating gives CASSATGEGSTNEKLFF.

This clone was seen only once. The chain employs TRBV6-1 and TRBJ2-1; D unresolved. CDR1 is MNHNS, CDR2 SASEGT, per germline. CDR3 length: 15 residues. V shed 3 bases and J shed 9 bases, with 18 bases lying between them. The CDR3 DNA sequence: TGTGCCAGCAGTGAGACGGTATGGGTCCCCCCTGAGCAGTTCTTC. This gives the protein CASSETVWVPPEQFF.

The J gene is TRBJ2-3, the V gene TRBV25-1; D not resolved. CDR1 is MGHDK and CDR2 is SYGVNS in the germline V gene. This CDR3 is 13 amino acids long. V shed 4 bases and J shed 2 bases, with 7 bases lying between them. The CDR3 loop is CASSGGSTDTQYF. CDR3 nucleotides: TGTGCCAGCAGTGGTGGGTCCACAGATACGCAGTATTTT.

Details on this clone: The same CDR3 is also encoded by other DNA sequences in this sample. V gene TRBV4-3 combines with J gene TRBJ2-3; 12 positions agree with TRBD2. Germline assignment: CDR1 LGHNA and CDR2 YSLEER. The length of the CDR3 is 16 residues. After removal of 0 bases from V and 4 bases from J, the junction contained 2 bases not matched to a gene. CDR3 region: CASSQELAGGPDTQYF. The CDR3 nucleotides read TGCGCCAGCAGCCAAGAGCTAGCGGGAGGGCCAGATACGCAGTATTTT.

This chain uses TRBV5-1 with TRBJ2-1; D ambiguous. The germline CDR1 and CDR2 sequences are SGHRS and YFSETQ. With 2 bases removed from V and 0 bases from J, the gap between germline ends came to 6 bases. The CDR3 sequence is 14 residues long. The CDR3 reads CASSFANSYNEQFF. DNA of the CDR3: TGCGCCAGCAGCTTTGCTAACTCCTACAATGAGCAGTTCTTC. Full variable domain (missing parts from reference TRBV5-1 and TRBJ2-1): KAGVTQTPRYLIKTRGQQVTLSCSPISGHRSVSWYQQTPGQGLQFLFEYFSETQRNKGNFPGRFSGRQFSNSRSEMNVSTLELGDSALYLCASSFANSYNEQFFGPGTRLTVL.

The chain links TRBV24-1 to TRBJ2-5; TRBD2 agrees at 7 bases. Germline trimming cut 3 bases from V and 5 bases from J; bases unmatched to any gene: 8. Germline V gene data show CDR1 as KGHDR and CDR2 as SFDVKD. The CDR3 runs to 15 residues. In DNA, the CDR3 is TGTGCCACCAGTGATCATCGGGAGGTCGGGGAGACCCAGTACTTC. Its protein is CATSDHREVGETQYF.

The CDR3 DNA reads as TGTGCCGCGCTGGCATCTGGGGCCAACGTCCTGACTTTC. It yields the protein CAALASGANVLTF. This sequence joins TRBV12-3 or TRBV12-4 and TRBJ2-6; D uncertain. Between the trimmed V and J ends, which lost 11 bases and 1 base, there was a span of 9 bases. CDR3 length: 13 amino acids.

In its sample, this clone was seen a few times. The gene calls are TRBV2 and TRBJ1-2; D call uncertain. CDR3 size: 15 residues. The germline V and J ends were trimmed by 2 bases and 6 bases, with 16 bases remaining between them. CDR1 is SNHLY and CDR2 is FYNNEI in the germline V gene. The CDR3 nucleotides are TGTGCCAGCAGTGAATTCTCGATGGGAGCGAATGGCTACACCTTC. It codes for CASSEFSMGANGYTF.

The chain couples TRBV7-2 to TRBJ2-1; 10 nucleotides align to TRBD2. V gave up 3 bases and J gave up 4 bases; unmatched junction bases: 6. CDR1 and CDR2 (germline): SGHTA, FQGNSA. The length of the CDR3 is 16 residues. CDR3 protein: CASSFVSGRAYNEQFF. Written as DNA, the CDR3 is TGTGCCAGCAGCTTCGTCAGCGGGAGGGCGTACAATGAGCAGTTCTTC.